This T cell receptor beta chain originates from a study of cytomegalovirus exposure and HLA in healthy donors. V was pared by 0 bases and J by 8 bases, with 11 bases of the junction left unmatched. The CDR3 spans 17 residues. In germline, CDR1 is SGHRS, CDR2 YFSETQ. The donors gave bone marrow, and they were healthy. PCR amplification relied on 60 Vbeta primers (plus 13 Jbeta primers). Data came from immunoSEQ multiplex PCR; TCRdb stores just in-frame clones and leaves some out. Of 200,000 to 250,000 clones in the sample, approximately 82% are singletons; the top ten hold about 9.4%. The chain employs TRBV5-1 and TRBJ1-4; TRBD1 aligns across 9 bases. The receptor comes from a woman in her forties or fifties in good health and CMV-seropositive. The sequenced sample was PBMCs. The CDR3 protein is CASSLEYSGTGREKLFF. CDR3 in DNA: TGCGCCAGCAGCTTGGAATATTCCGGGACAGGGCGGGAAAAACTGTTTTTT.